Included here is one T cell receptor beta chain sequence, with context. What it binds is not known. V shed 3 bases and J shed 1 base, with 11 bases lying between them. CDR1 is SGHKS and CDR2 is YYEKEE in the germline V gene (reference sequence). The CDR3 length is 14 residues. This sample was taken from a study of post-analysis software for immune sequencing data. Study in general: The cohort encompassed relapsing-remitting, secondary progressive and progressive-relapsing multiple sclerosis disease courses. Study outcomes and limitations: There were roughly five TRBV segments more frequent in patients than controls, and TRBV5-6, TRBV5-1 and TRBV20-1 were among them. In multiple sclerosis, normalized Chao1 diversity was significantly below that of controls.

The TCR beta cDNA libraries contained unique molecular identifiers. TCRdb re-derived calls from the PCR reads in MiXCR, one entry per CDR3 protein. The repertoire has hundreds of thousands of distinct CDR3 sequences, roughly three fifths of them found once; the top ten carry over 9%. This TCR derives from a girl aged 2 to 9 with multiple sclerosis. The chain joins TRBV5-5 to TRBJ2-7; tentatively, D is TRBD1 (6 bases). The source material was blood. In nucleotides, the CDR3 is TGTGCCAGCAGCTGGGGAACAGGGTCCTACGAGCAGTACTTC. This encodes CASSWGTGSYEQYF.